These 18 T cell receptor beta chains were sequenced from one sample in a study of yellow fever vaccine responses in identical twins. TCRdb reprocessed the RT-PCR reads with MiXCR, giving one entry per CDR3 protein. The sample has approximately 2,000 distinct CDR3 sequences, more than 75% seen once; the top ten hold approximately 5%. This material consisted of T cells from blood (PBMCs), unsorted or a sorted subset (not recorded which), taken before or after yellow fever vaccination (not recorded which). These receptor sequences come from a woman in her late teens or twenties who received the yellow fever vaccine.

The chain couples TRBV4-1 to TRBJ2-7, with 7 bases fitting TRBD1. CDR3 length: 13 amino acids. The J segment lost 4 bases and the V segment lost 4 bases, leaving 4 bases of the junction unmatched. The germline gives CDR1 MGHRA, CDR2 YSYEKL. CDR3 loop: CASSRGQPYEQYF. The CDR3 coding sequence is TGCGCCAGCAGCCGGGGACAGCCTTACGAGCAGTACTTC.

This clonotype was counted between two and nine times. This chain uses TRBV10-1 with TRBJ1-3, with 9 bases fitting TRBD1. With 0 bases clipped from V and 2 bases from J, the junction kept 2 bases outside the gene matches. This CDR3 is 16 amino acids long. Germline CDR1 is WNHNN and CDR2 is SYGVQD (reference sequence). CDR3 in amino acids: CASSESRTGAGNTIYF. The CDR3, as DNA: TGCGCCAGCAGTGAGTCCCGGACAGGGGCTGGAAACACCATATATTTT.

The chain links TRBV15 to TRBJ1-3; no clear D. This CDR3 spans 16 amino acids. Trimming stripped 5 bases from V and 0 bases from J, with 14 bases between. Germline values: CDR1 LNHNV, CDR2 YYDKDF (reference sequence). Written as DNA, the CDR3 is TGTGCCACCAGCCCCAGAGTCGCTAGCTCTGGAAACACCATATATTTT. Its protein product is CATSPRVASSGNTIYF.

The chain joins TRBV2 to TRBJ2-7; D unclear. The V and J ends lost 5 bases and 3 bases respectively, with 11 bases between them. Per the germline V gene, CDR1 is SNHLY and CDR2 is FYNNEI. The CDR3 sequence is 13 residues long. In DNA, the CDR3 is TGTGCCAGCAGTCCACAAGGGAACTACGAGCAGTACTTC. This sequence encodes CASSPQGNYEQYF. Using reference TRBV2 and TRBJ2-7 for the parts outside the CDR3, the full variable domain is EPEVTQTPSHQVTQMGQEVILRCVPISNHLYFYWYRQILGQKVEFLVSFYNNEISEKSEIFDDQFSVERPDGSNFTLKIRSTKLEDSAMYFCASSPQGNYEQYFGPGTRLTVT.

In this sample, this clonotype turned up once. The V and J genes are TRBV29-1 and TRBJ2-1, with D unclear. Between the trimmed V and J ends, which lost 4 bases and 2 bases, there was a span of 3 bases. The CDR3 runs to 11 residues. CDR1 is SQVTM, CDR2 ANQGSEA, per germline. The CDR3 sequence is CSVGPYNEQFF. The CDR3 DNA reads as TGCAGCGTTGGCCCCTACAATGAGCAGTTCTTC.

CDR3 nucleotide sequence: TGTGCCAGCAGGAACCGGGATTATCTGGGAGATACGCAGTATTTT. This translates into CASRNRDYLGDTQYF. The rearrangement uses TRBV11-3 and TRBJ2-3, with a tentative D call TRBD2 (5 bases). This CDR3 has 15 amino acids. Germline CDR1 reads SGHNT; CDR2 reads YENEEA. V lost 6 bases, J lost 5 bases, and 18 bases lay in between. The variable domain in full, with the rest retrieved from reference TRBV11-3 and TRBJ2-3, is EAGVVQSPRYKIIEKKQPVAFWCNPISGHNTLYWYLQNLGQGPELLIRYENEEAVDDSQLPKDRFSAERLKGVDSTLKIQPAELGDSAVYLCASRNRDYLGDTQYFGPGTRLTVL.

V gene TRBV25-1 combines with J gene TRBJ2-4; tentative D call: TRBD2 (6 bases). The CDR3 extends over 15 amino acids. Germline V gene data show CDR1 as MGHDK and CDR2 as SYGVNS. The germline V and J ends were trimmed by 6 bases and 6 bases, with 18 bases remaining between them. The CDR3 DNA reads TGTGCCAGCAGCCCGGGGGAGCGGACAACAAACATTCAGTACTTC. This gives the protein CASSPGERTTNIQYF.

This clonotype was found once. J is TRBJ1-2 and V is TRBV19; 8 bases line up with TRBD1. With 7 bases clipped from V and 4 bases from J, the junction kept 5 bases outside the gene matches. Germline V gene lookup returns CDR1 LNHDA and CDR2 SQIVND (reference sequence). The CDR3 is 13 residues long. CDR3 protein: CASTDRAIYGYTF. In nucleotides, the CDR3 is TGTGCCAGTACGGACAGGGCGATCTATGGCTACACCTTC.

The CDR3 is CASSEAELQPQHF. The CDR3 region has the DNA TGTGCCAGCAGTGAAGCAGAGTTACAGCCCCAGCATTTT. This chain links TRBV6-1 with TRBJ1-5, with no clear D. Germline CDR1 is MNHNS and CDR2 is SASEGT. V lost 0 bases, J lost 7 bases, and 7 bases lay in between. The CDR3 sequence is 13 residues long.

The chain recombines TRBV11-1 with TRBJ2-5; D may correspond to TRBD1 or TRBD2 (5 bases each). V dropped 5 bases and J dropped 3 bases, with 16 bases sitting between them. The CDR3 spans 15 residues. Germline CDR1 is SGHAT and CDR2 is FQDESV (reference sequence). The CDR3 coding sequence is TGTGCCAGCAGCCCACGCGGTAGAGGGGAAGAGACCCAGTACTTC. It translates to CASSPRGRGEETQYF. Looking up the rest from reference TRBV11-1 and TRBJ2-5 gives the full variable domain: EAEVAQSPRYKITEKSQAVAFWCDPISGHATLYWYRQILGQGPELLVQFQDESVVDDSQLPKDRFSAERLKGVDSTLKIQPAELGDSAMYLCASSPRGRGEETQYFGPGTRLLVL.

The J gene is TRBJ1-2, the V gene TRBV15; perhaps TRBD1 as D (6 bases). Germline V CDR1 and CDR2: LNHNV, YYDKDF (reference sequence). V gave up 1 base and J gave up 1 base, with 10 bases separating them. This CDR3 has 15 residues. CDR3 nucleotides: TGTGCCACCAGCAGAGTGACAGGCAGTAACTATGGCTACACCTTC. Its translation: CATSRVTGSNYGYTF.

The chain carries TRBV4-2 and TRBJ1-1; TRBD1 agrees at 7 bases. Per germline, CDR1 LGHNA and CDR2 YNFKEQ. V lost 1 base to trimming and J lost 8 bases; unmatched junction nucleotides: 10. The CDR3 is 15 amino acids. CDR3 residues: CASSQAPGQKAEAFF. For the CDR3, the DNA is TGTGCCAGCAGCCAAGCCCCGGGACAGAAGGCAGAAGCTTTCTTT.

The rearrangement uses TRBV28 and TRBJ2-3; the D gene is possibly TRBD2 (5 bases). Germline-derived CDR1 and CDR2 are MDHEN and SYDVKM. CDR3 length: 13 residues. Trimming pared 5 bases from V and 1 base from J, leaving 7 bases between. The CDR3 sequence: CASSRGRTDTQYF. CDR3 DNA sequence: TGTGCCAGCAGTCGCGGGCGCACAGATACGCAGTATTTT.

V is TRBV20-1 and J is TRBJ1-4; maybe TRBD1 (6 bases). CDR3 length: 15 amino acids. The germline V gene encodes CDR1 DFQATT and CDR2 SNEGSKA (reference sequence). Trimming pared 3 bases from V and 5 bases from J, leaving 16 bases between. For the CDR3, the DNA is TGCAGTGCTAGCCCCGTGGGGGGCCCGAATGAAAAACTGTTTTTT. Encoded protein: CSASPVGGPNEKLFF.

The chain recombines TRBV7-6 with TRBJ1-5; D is uncertain. Between the trimmed V and J ends, which lost 2 bases and 6 bases, there was a span of 11 bases. CDR1 is SGHVS and CDR2 is FNYEAQ in the germline V gene. CDR3 length: 14 residues. The chain's CDR3 is CASSLLKNGQPQHF. CDR3 bases: TGTGCCAGCAGCTTACTTAAGAATGGTCAGCCCCAGCATTTT.

The rearrangement links TRBV20-1 to TRBJ2-1; weak D call: TRBD1 (6 bases). Germline CDR1 is DFQATT and CDR2 is SNEGSKA (reference sequence). This CDR3 contains 13 residues. V lost 3 bases and J lost 3, with 9 bases in between. CDR3 sequence reads: CSASPRGYNEQFF. The CDR3 DNA reads TGCAGTGCTAGTCCCAGGGGCTACAATGAGCAGTTCTTC.

The rearrangement uses TRBV10-3 and TRBJ1-5; the D gene is possibly TRBD1 (6 bases). The germline gives CDR1 ENHRY, CDR2 SYGVKD. Trimming left V 0 bases short and J 2 bases short, with 14 bases between. The CDR3 is 17 amino acids. CDR3 coding DNA: TGTGCCATCAGTGAGTCGGGCTCGCAGGGGCGCAATCAGCCCCAGCATTTT. Translated: CAISESGSQGRNQPQHF.

As DNA, the CDR3 is TGTGCCAGCAGCACCAGGGTAGTTGGGGAGACCCAGTACTTC. This gives the protein CASSTRVVGETQYF. The chain combines TRBV11-3 with TRBJ2-5; a weak D match, TRBD1 (5 bases). CDR1 is SGHNT and CDR2 is YENEEA in the germline V gene. The CDR3 contains 14 residues. The germline V and J ends were trimmed by 5 bases and 5 bases, with 15 bases remaining between them.